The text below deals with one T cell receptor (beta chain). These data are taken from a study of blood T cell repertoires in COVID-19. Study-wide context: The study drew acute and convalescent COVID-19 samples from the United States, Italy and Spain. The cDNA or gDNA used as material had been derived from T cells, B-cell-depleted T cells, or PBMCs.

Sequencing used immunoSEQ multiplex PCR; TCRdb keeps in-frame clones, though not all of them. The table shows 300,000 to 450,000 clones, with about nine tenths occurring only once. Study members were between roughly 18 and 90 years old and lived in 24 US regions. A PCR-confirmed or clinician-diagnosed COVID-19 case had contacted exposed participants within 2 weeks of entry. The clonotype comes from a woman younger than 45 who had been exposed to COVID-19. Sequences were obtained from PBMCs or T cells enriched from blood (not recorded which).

The CDR3 spells CSVEGLKGADEQFF. The CDR3 DNA reads TGCAGCGTTGAAGGCCTTAAGGGGGCTGATGAGCAGTTCTTC. The V and J genes are TRBV29-1 and TRBJ2-1; TRBD1 matches at 7 bases. Germline V lookup: CDR1 SQVTM, CDR2 ANQGSEA. This CDR3 is 14 amino acids long. With 1 base clipped from V and 8 bases from J, the junction kept 8 bases outside the gene matches.